The next 19 T cell receptor beta chains were all read from a single sample in a study of blood T cells in healthy people across ages (dated by TCRdb to between 2014 and 2017). Library prep was done by 5' RACE. Sequenced using an Illumina HiSeq 2500. A second about 7 to 12 cycle PCR used a sample-barcoded 5' primer and a J-beta primer mix. TCRdb trimmed public reads at Q25 via fastp, called clones via MiXCR and kept in-frame beta chains. Identical CDR3 proteins give one entry, which carries the most common genes and DNA. Counted in this sample were about 680,000 distinct CDR3 sequences; around 48% of them appeared once. The ten largest clonotypes hold under 35% of the sample. The specimen was blood. Source of these receptors: an older woman in good health.

This chain connects TRBV9 to TRBJ2-1, with D unresolved. The tail of the sequence fits TRBJ2-7 better, so the J call may be wrong. The CDR3 runs to 14 residues. Germline V lookup: CDR1 SGDLS, CDR2 YYNGEE. CDR3 sequence (DNA): TGTGCCAGCAGCGTCGCAGTCGTAGACAATGAGCAGTACTTC. Translated: CASSVAVVDNEQYF.

The chain is built from TRBV10-3 and TRBJ2-2, with 7 bases aligning to TRBD2. The CDR3 has 13 residues. CDR1 is ENHRY, CDR2 SYGVKD, per germline. V lost 10 bases to trimming and J lost 5 bases; unmatched junction nucleotides: 7. For the CDR3, the DNA is TGTGCCAATGCGGGAGATGGGACCGGGGAGCTGTTTTTT. Protein product: CANAGDGTGELFF.

The CDR3 sequence: CASEGLAGGTYEQYF. As DNA, the CDR3 is TGTGCCAGCGAGGGACTAGCGGGAGGGACCTACGAGCAGTACTTC. The V and J genes are TRBV2 and TRBJ2-7, with 16 bases matching TRBD2. V was pared by 8 bases and J by 2 bases, with 3 bases of the junction left unmatched. The CDR3 covers 15 residues. CDR1 is SNHLY and CDR2 is FYNNEI in the germline V gene.

The V call is TRBV20-1, the J call TRBJ2-2; TRBD1 aligns across 10 bases. CDR1 is DFQATT and CDR2 is SNEGSKA in the germline V gene (reference sequence). The CDR3 extends over 12 amino acids. Unmatched junction bases numbered 3, after V lost 7 bases and J lost 7 bases. In nucleotides, the CDR3 is TGCAGTGGGGACAGGGGTGGCGGGGAGCTGTTTTTT. This sequence encodes CSGDRGGGELFF.

V and J are TRBV5-1 and TRBJ2-1; 13 bases are shared with TRBD2. This CDR3 has 14 residues. The germline V gene encodes CDR1 SGHRS and CDR2 YFSETQ. V dropped 3 bases and J dropped 7; count of bases not matched to a gene: 1. The CDR3 DNA reads as TGCGCCAGCAGCTGGGGACTAGCGGGGAATGAGCAGTTCTTC. This translates into CASSWGLAGNEQFF.

The V and J genes are TRBV3-1 and TRBJ2-5, with D maybe TRBD1 (6 bases). The V end lost 0 bases, the J end lost 1 base, and 12 bases lay between the germline ends. The CDR3 covers 16 residues. In germline, CDR1 is LGHDT, CDR2 YNNKEL (reference sequence). The chain's CDR3 is CASSQEGTPVQETQYF. CDR3 nucleotides: TGTGCCAGCAGCCAAGAAGGGACACCAGTCCAAGAGACCCAGTACTTC.

The chain combines TRBV21-1 with TRBJ2-7. TRBV21-1 is a documented pseudogene. The CDR3 is 14 amino acids. CDR3 protein: CARHRYDPSYEQYF. The CDR3 DNA is TGTGCCCGCCATCGGTACGACCCTTCCTACGAGCAGTACTTC.

DNA of the CDR3: TGTGCCAGCAGCTCCGACCCAAACTATGGCTACACCTTC. As protein: CASSSDPNYGYTF. The chain joins TRBV5-6 to TRBJ1-2; D remains unclear. CDR3 length: 13 residues. The V end lost 3 bases, the J end lost 2 bases, and 8 bases lay between the germline ends. CDR1 and CDR2 from the germline V gene are SGHDT and YYEEEE.

V gene TRBV20-1 combines with J gene TRBJ2-1, with 13 bases fitting TRBD2. V lost 3 bases to trimming and J lost 5 bases; unmatched junction nucleotides: 19. The CDR3 is made up of 20 amino acids. CDR1 is DFQATT and CDR2 is SNEGSKA in the germline V gene (reference sequence). Here the CDR3 reads CSARSPGWTSGSGIDNEQFF. The CDR3, as DNA: TGCAGTGCTAGGAGCCCGGGTTGGACTAGCGGGAGTGGGATAGACAATGAGCAGTTCTTC.

The V and J genes are TRBV20-1 and TRBJ2-3; 7 nucleotides agree with TRBD2. The CDR3 covers 12 residues. Germline V gives CDR1 DFQATT, CDR2 SNEGSKA (reference sequence). CDR3: CRGEGPADTQYF. Here the CDR3 DNA reads TGCAGGGGGGAGGGCCCTGCAGATACGCAGTATTTT.

The chain employs TRBV4-1 and TRBJ2-1, with 9 nucleotides matching TRBD2. This CDR3 has 18 amino acids. Germline V CDR1 and CDR2: MGHRA, YSYEKL. V gave up 1 base and J gave up 8 bases; unmatched junction bases: 15. Written as DNA, the CDR3 is TGCGCCAGCAGCCAAGCTCTGGAGAGCGGGAGGACCGACCATGAGCAGTTCTTC. Translated: CASSQALESGRTDHEQFF.

The J gene is TRBJ1-4, the V gene TRBV5-8, with 7 bases that match TRBD1. The CDR3 is 15 amino acids. Germline CDR1 is SGHTS and CDR2 is YDEGEE. V trimming: 4 bases; J trimming: 3 bases; junction bases outside the gene matches: 6. The CDR3 here is CASSLTGTANEKLFF. CDR3 in DNA: TGTGCCAGCAGCCTAACCGGGACAGCTAATGAAAAACTGTTTTTT. Filled out from reference TRBV5-8 and TRBJ1-4, the complete variable domain reads EAGVTQSPTHLIKTRGQQATLRCSPISGHTSVYWYQQALGLGLQFLLWYDEGEERNRGNFPPRFSGRQFPNYSSELNVNALELEDSALYLCASSLTGTANEKLFFGSGTQLSVL.

This clonotype was detected a few times. The genes are TRBV28 and TRBJ1-2; perhaps TRBD1 as D (5 bases). CDR1 and CDR2 from the germline V gene are MDHEN and SYDVKM. There are 13 residues in the CDR3. With 2 bases removed from V and 4 bases from J, the gap between germline ends came to 8 bases. CDR3 protein: CASSLRGLYGYTF. The CDR3 DNA follows: TGTGCCAGCAGTTTAAGGGGACTCTATGGCTACACCTTC.

DNA of the CDR3: TGTGCCAGCAGCACACCGGGACTAGTGGGCGTGCGGACCCAGTACTTC. This gives the protein CASSTPGLVGVRTQYF. The V gene is TRBV7-9, the J gene TRBJ2-5; 8 bases map to TRBD2. The J segment lost 7 bases and the V segment lost 5 bases, leaving 15 bases of the junction unmatched. The germline V gene has CDR1 SEHNR and CDR2 FQNEAQ (reference sequence). This CDR3 contains 16 residues. The whole variable domain, remainder taken from reference TRBV7-9 and TRBJ2-5, is DTGVSQNPRHKITKRGQNVTFRCDPISEHNRLYWYRQTLGQGPEFLTYFQNEAQLEKSRLLSDRFSAERPKGSFSTLEIQRTEQGDSAMYLCASSTPGLVGVRTQYFGPGTRLLVL.

CDR3 sequence: CASSLSIPGEDQPQHF. CDR3 nucleotides: TGTGCCAGCAGTTTATCGATTCCAGGGGAAGATCAGCCCCAGCATTTT. V is TRBV27 and J is TRBJ1-5, with D perhaps TRBD1 (6 bases). V shed 0 bases and J shed 5 bases, with 14 bases lying between them. The germline gives CDR1 MNHEY, CDR2 SMNVEV (reference sequence). The CDR3 covers 16 residues.

The chain has TRBV13 and TRBJ2-1; 7 positions match TRBD2. After removal of 5 bases from V and 2 bases from J, the junction contained 9 bases not matched to a gene. CDR3 length: 16 residues. Germline-derived CDR1 and CDR2 are PRHDT and FYEKMQ (reference sequence). The CDR3 coding sequence is TGTGCCAGCAGCCCCCCCCCGGGAGGCACCTACAATGAGCAGTTCTTC. Protein product: CASSPPPGGTYNEQFF.

The V and J genes are TRBV7-2 and TRBJ2-5, with D maybe TRBD2 (5 bases). The V end lost 3 bases, the J end lost 5 bases, and 10 bases lay between the germline ends. Germline V CDR1 and CDR2: SGHTA, FQGNSA. The CDR3 loop spans 13 amino acids. The CDR3 nucleotides read TGTGCCAGCAGCTTGTACACGGGGGAGACCCAGTACTTC. It specifies CASSLYTGETQYF.

The chain combines TRBV29-1 with TRBJ2-1; the D gene is possibly TRBD2 (7 bases). V dropped 3 bases and J dropped 4 bases, with 16 bases sitting between them. Germline-derived CDR1 and CDR2 are SQVTM and ANQGSEA. This CDR3 is 15 amino acids long. CDR3 in amino acids: CSVEVGGRYYNEQFF. The DNA of the CDR3 is TGCAGCGTTGAGGTGGGGGGGCGCTATTACAATGAGCAGTTCTTC.

This clonotype was observed a handful of times. The rearrangement links TRBV10-3 to TRBJ2-7; D might be TRBD2 (6 bases). Trimming shortened V by 0 bases and J by 12 bases, and 12 bases separated the two germline ends. The germline V gene has CDR1 ENHRY and CDR2 SYGVKD. The CDR3 is 12 amino acids. CDR3 region: CAISESGEDSYF. DNA of the CDR3: TGTGCCATCAGTGAGTCGGGGGAGGACTCGTACTTC.